A single sample gave rise to the 20 T cell receptor beta chains below, sequenced in a study of shared clonotypes between healthy human individuals. Profiling relied on immunoSEQ multiplex PCR, and the TCRdb table lists in-frame clones only, not all of them. The sample lists fewer than 650,000 clones, 76% occurring once. Sequenced: PBMCs. These receptor sequences come from a woman aged 40 to 50 in good health. Some clones in this sample may be carry-over from other donors' samples.

The CDR3 sequence is CAWSTGGRYTEAFF. For the CDR3, the DNA is TGTGCCTGGAGTACAGGGGGCCGATACACTGAAGCTTTCTTT. The J gene is TRBJ1-1, the V gene TRBV30, with 9 bases matching TRBD1. Germline V gene sequence: CDR1 GTSNPN, CDR2 SVGIG (reference sequence). The trim removed 2 bases at V and 3 bases at J, leaving 4 bases unmatched. This CDR3 comprises 14 residues. The entire variable domain, with the rest obtained from reference TRBV30 and TRBJ1-1, is as follows: SQTIHQWPATLVQPVGSPLSLECTVEGTSNPNLYWYRQAAGRGLQLLFYSVGIGQISSEVPQNLSASRPQDRQFILSSKKLLLSDSGFYLCAWSTGGRYTEAFFGQGTRLTVV.

V is TRBV2 and J is TRBJ1-2; D remains ambiguous. Trimming took 5 bases from V and 6 from J, leaving 19 bases between them. From germline, CDR1 is SNHLY and CDR2 FYNNEI. The CDR3 is 15 amino acids. CDR3 protein: CASSFTREASDGYTF. The CDR3 nucleotides read TGTGCCAGCAGTTTCACCCGCGAGGCGTCGGATGGCTACACCTTC.

The chain links TRBV7-3 to TRBJ2-5; a weak D match, TRBD1 (7 bases). CDR1 and CDR2 from the germline V gene are SGHTA and FQGTGA. The length of the CDR3 is 13 residues. Trimming pared 4 bases from V and 6 bases from J, leaving 12 bases between. The CDR3 sequence is CASSYRGGQTQYF. CDR3 DNA sequence: TGTGCCAGCAGCTACAGGGGAGGTCAGACCCAGTACTTC. The full variable domain, rest sourced from reference TRBV7-3 and TRBJ2-5, is GAGVSQTPSNKVTEKGKYVELRCDPISGHTALYWYRQSLGQGPEFLIYFQGTGAADDSGLPNDRFFAVRPEGSVSTLKIQRTERGDSAVYLCASSYRGGQTQYFGPGTRLLVL.

The rearrangement uses TRBV30 and TRBJ1-1; the D is unclear. Germline lookup yields CDR1 GTSNPN and CDR2 SVGIG (reference sequence). The CDR3 has 12 residues. Trimming took off 5 bases at V and 1 base at J, with 8 bases between the two ends. CDR3 region: CAWGIWNTEAFF. The DNA for the CDR3 is TGTGCCTGGGGTATATGGAACACTGAAGCTTTCTTT.

This clone has only one observation. The CDR3 region has the DNA TGTGCCAGCGATGCACAGGGGATCGCTTACAATGAGCAGTTCTTC. Translating gives CASDAQGIAYNEQFF. V usage is TRBV2 and J usage is TRBJ2-1; 7 bases are a match to TRBD1. The CDR3 covers 15 residues. Germline V gene data show CDR1 as SNHLY and CDR2 as FYNNEI. V shed 8 bases, J shed 4 bases, and the junction held 11 bases outside the gene matches.

Comments on this clone: Being one base from a much bigger clone, this may be a read error. This chain connects TRBV18 to TRBJ1-1, with TRBD1 matching over 7 bases. Trimming removed 1 base from V and 2 bases from J; junction bases left unmatched: 1. Germline CDR1 KGHSH, CDR2 LQKENI. This CDR3 spans 14 amino acids. The CDR3 sequence: CASSPQGANTEAFF. The CDR3 DNA reads TGTGCCAGCTCACCACAGGGGGCAAACACTGAAGCTTTCTTT. Full variable domain (remainder filled in from reference TRBV18 and TRBJ1-1): NAGVMQNPRHLVRRRGQEARLRCSPMKGHSHVYWYRQLPEEGLKFMVYLQKENIIDESGMPKERFSAEFPKEGPSILRIQQVVRGDSAAYFCASSPQGANTEAFFGQGTRLTVV.

J is TRBJ2-5 and V is TRBV5-1; unclear D gene. The CDR3 is 14 amino acids. Trimming removed 0 bases from V and 1 base from J, with 7 bases in between. The germline V gene has CDR1 SGHRS and CDR2 YFSETQ. In DNA, the CDR3 is TGCGCCAGCAGCTTGGGGCAGCCCCAAGAGACCCAGTACTTC. Translating it yields CASSLGQPQETQYF.

In its sample, this clone was seen many times. CDR3 in amino acids: CAIGDGTGNTIYF. The CDR3 region has the DNA TGTGCCATCGGGGACGGGACTGGAAACACCATATATTTT. The chain recombines TRBV10-3 with TRBJ1-3, with D possibly being TRBD1 (5 bases). V lost 8 bases, J lost 2 bases, and 10 bases lay in between. This CDR3 has 13 amino acids. Germline V CDR1 and CDR2: ENHRY, SYGVKD.

This sequence joins TRBV7-9 and TRBJ2-2; possible D gene TRBD2, 6 bases. Germline lookup yields CDR1 SEHNR and CDR2 FQNEAQ (reference sequence). V was shortened by 2 bases and J by 6 bases, with 10 bases between the two germline ends. The CDR3 is 14 residues long. CDR3 protein: CASSLTGESGELFF. The CDR3 DNA sequence: TGTGCCAGCAGCTTAACGGGAGAATCCGGGGAGCTGTTTTTT.

This clone was counted between two and nine times. The chain joins TRBV6-6 to TRBJ2-5, with D perhaps matching TRBD1 or TRBD2 (5 bases each). CDR1 and CDR2 from the germline V gene are MNHNY and SVGAGI (reference sequence). The CDR3 extends over 13 amino acids. Trimming left V 6 bases short and J 1 base short, with 9 bases between. The CDR3 DNA is TGTGCCAGCAGGTGGGACCTCCAAGAGACCCAGTACTTC. Translated: CASRWDLQETQYF.

This chain uses TRBV19 with TRBJ2-7; unclear D gene. In germline, CDR1 is LNHDA, CDR2 SQIVND (reference sequence). This CDR3 is 15 amino acids long. Trimming shortened V by 9 bases and J by 2 bases, and 20 bases separated the two germline ends. The CDR3 region has the DNA TGTGCCAGCAGTTTCCTCCGCTACTCACCCTACGAGCAGTACTTC. It specifies CASSFLRYSPYEQYF.

The chain carries TRBV15 and TRBJ1-1; tentative D call: TRBD1 (5 bases). Per germline, CDR1 LNHNV and CDR2 YYDKDF (reference sequence). The germline V and J ends were trimmed by 4 bases and 2 bases, with 8 bases remaining between them. The CDR3 contains 13 residues. Here the CDR3 reads CATSTGSNTEAFF. The CDR3 region has the DNA TGTGCCACCAGCACAGGGTCCAACACTGAAGCTTTCTTT.

The J gene is TRBJ1-1, the V gene TRBV7-3; D call uncertain. Germline-derived CDR1 and CDR2 are SGHTA and FQGTGA. The CDR3 has 13 residues. The V end lost 5 bases, the J end lost 1 base, and 8 bases lay between the germline ends. In DNA, the CDR3 is TGTGCCAGCAGCACCTTTAAGAACACTGAAGCTTTCTTT. Amino acid sequence: CASSTFKNTEAFF.

V and J are TRBV6-6 and TRBJ2-2, with no clear D. The CDR3 has 14 residues. The V gene's germline CDR1 is MNHNY and CDR2 SVGAGI (reference sequence). The V end lost 6 bases, the J end lost 6 bases, and 14 bases lay between the germline ends. CDR3 in amino acids: CASSVRLDAGELFF. CDR3 sequence (DNA): TGTGCCAGCAGCGTCAGGCTGGACGCCGGGGAGCTGTTTTTT.

This clone was observed a handful of times. A junction boundary mismatches the germline segment, possibly from a read error. The chain links TRBV7-9 to TRBJ1-1; D is ambiguous. CDR3 length equals 13 residues. Germline V gene data show CDR1 as SEHNR and CDR2 as FQNEAQ (reference sequence). CDR3 DNA sequence: TGTTCCAGCAGCCAATCCGGTGGGCCTGAAGCTTTCTTT. Translating gives CSSSQSGGPEAFF.

This clone was found many times. The rearrangement uses TRBV25-1 and TRBJ2-7; D gene uncertain. Trimming shortened V by 2 bases and J by 4 bases, and 9 bases separated the two germline ends. The CDR3 is 13 amino acids. The germline CDR1 and CDR2 sequences are MGHDK and SYGVNS. Written as DNA, the CDR3 is TGTGCCAGCAGTGAAAACCTGGGGTACGAGCAGTACTTC. Translation: CASSENLGYEQYF.

This clone appeared a single time. CDR3 DNA: TGTGCCAGCAGGAAGGGGGCCTTCACTGAAGCTTTCTTT. It encodes CASRKGAFTEAFF. This chain links TRBV6-5 with TRBJ1-1, with TRBD1 identical over 7 bases. Trimming cost V 6 bases and J 4 bases; bases outside gene matches: 5. Germline CDR1 MNHEY, CDR2 SVGAGI. The CDR3 is 13 amino acids.

The V gene is TRBV6-4, the J gene TRBJ2-2; TRBD2 agrees at 11 bases. Trimming cost V 0 bases and J 7 bases; bases outside gene matches: 1. The CDR3 spans 15 residues. Germline-derived CDR1 and CDR2 are MRHNA and SNTAGT. The DNA of the CDR3 is TGTGCCAGCAGTGACTCCACTAGCGGGAGCGGGGAGCTGTTTTTT. This encodes CASSDSTSGSGELFF.

The chain carries TRBV5-4 and TRBJ2-2; a possible D gene is TRBD2 (7 bases). The CDR3 sequence is 15 residues long. V shed 2 bases and J shed 0 bases, with 8 bases lying between them. Germline CDR1 is SGHNT and CDR2 is YYREEE (reference sequence). The CDR3 loop is CASSFGGPNTGELFF. Here the CDR3 DNA reads TGTGCCAGCAGCTTCGGGGGGCCGAACACCGGGGAGCTGTTTTTT.

The chain has TRBV2 and TRBJ2-2, with 7 bases that match TRBD1. In germline, CDR1 is SNHLY, CDR2 FYNNEI. The CDR3 consists of 14 residues. J gave up 4 bases and V 8 bases, and 7 bases lay outside the gene matches. The CDR3 coding sequence is TGTGCCAGCCGACAGGGTGTCGGCACCGGGGAGCTGTTTTTT. Its protein product is CASRQGVGTGELFF.